The 19 T cell receptor beta chains below all came from one sample that was sequenced in a study of human T cells and chemical hapten exposure. Time point: pre-sensitization, week 0. Regarding treatment: therapeutic diphenylcyclopropenone sensitization with weekly scalp DPC. One entry per CDR3 protein, called by TCRdb with MiXCR from the RACE reads. Among 350,000 to 400,000 distinct CDR3 sequences listed, around 5.5% were seen once. The sequenced sample was whole blood, obtained in connection with sensitization to the hapten diphenylcyclopropenone (DPC). The receptors shown here come from a woman aged 45-60 years with alopecia areata. Some clones in this sample may be carry-over from other donors' samples.

Note on this clonotype: A junction boundary mismatches the germline segment, possibly from a read error. The chain recombines TRBV11-2 with TRBJ1-1; D not resolved. The CDR3 extends over 14 amino acids. Germline CDR1 SGHAT, CDR2 FQNNGV. CDR3 nucleotides: TGTGCCAGCTGCTTAATACCCCCCAACACTGAAGCTTTCTTT. It codes for CASCLIPPNTEAFF.

This clonotype has at least ten counts. The J gene is TRBJ2-3, the V gene TRBV29-1, with a possible D match to TRBD1 (5 bases). This CDR3 has 13 residues. V lost 7 bases and J 0 bases, leaving 11 bases between the germline ends. CDR1 SQVTM and CDR2 ANQGSEA come from the germline V gene. The CDR3 coding sequence is TGCAGCGGAAATCACAGGAGCACAGATACGCAGTATTTT. The encoded protein is CSGNHRSTDTQYF.

With respect to this clonotype: Given a much more abundant clone one base away, this may be a read error. V gene TRBV7-2 combines with J gene TRBJ2-3, with TRBD1 as a possible D gene (6 bases). Germline V gives CDR1 SGHTA, CDR2 FQGNSA. V was clipped by 6 bases and J by 4 bases, with 14 bases between them. The CDR3 is made up of 14 amino acids. CDR3 in DNA: TGTGCCAGCAGACGCACAGGGTTCCCAGATACGCAGTATTTT. This gives the protein CASRRTGFPDTQYF.

There are many counts of this clonotype. This chain connects TRBV6-5 to TRBJ2-3; D is perhaps TRBD1 (6 bases). Trimming left V 5 bases short and J 2 bases short, with 11 bases between. This CDR3 spans 14 amino acids. Per germline, CDR1 MNHEY and CDR2 SVGAGI. The CDR3 sequence: CASSQGQLTDTQYF. CDR3 sequence (DNA): TGTGCCAGCAGTCAGGGACAACTCACAGATACGCAGTATTTT.

The chain employs TRBV2 and TRBJ2-7; D tentatively fits TRBD1 or TRBD2 (5 bases each). The CDR3 is 15 residues long. Germline V CDR1 and CDR2: SNHLY, FYNNEI. Trimming cost V 4 bases and J 0 bases, with 13 bases left between them. The CDR3 nucleotides read TGTGCCAGCAGTGTTGCAGGGACGAGCTCCTACGAGCAGTACTTC. It specifies CASSVAGTSSYEQYF.

This clonotype occurred a few times. The chain carries TRBV10-2 and TRBJ1-1; TRBD1 might be the D (6 bases). This CDR3 is 15 amino acids long. Germline V CDR1 and CDR2: WSHSY, SAAADI. Trimming shortened V by 6 bases and J by 4 bases, and 18 bases separated the two germline ends. The CDR3 DNA reads TGCGCCAGCAGCGAGACAGGAAGAGGGGGCACTGAAGCTTTCTTT. This translates into CASSETGRGGTEAFF.

The chain recombines TRBV20-1 with TRBJ1-1; TRBD1 aligns across 8 bases. The CDR3 is 13 amino acids. J gave up 0 bases and V 6 bases, and 3 bases lay outside the gene matches. Germline values: CDR1 DFQATT, CDR2 SNEGSKA (reference sequence). The CDR3 loop reads CSARQGLNTEAFF. The CDR3 nucleotides are TGCAGTGCCAGACAGGGGTTGAACACTGAAGCTTTCTTT.

This clonotype was recorded many times. The gene calls are TRBV4-1 and TRBJ2-2; weak D call: TRBD2 (5 bases). The CDR3 has 15 residues. Trimming shortened V by 4 bases and J by 3 bases, and 12 bases separated the two germline ends. Germline V gene sequence: CDR1 MGHRA, CDR2 YSYEKL. The CDR3 DNA sequence: TGCGCCAGCAGCCTTTTCGGGGTCGACACCGGGGAGCTGTTTTTT. It specifies CASSLFGVDTGELFF.

The J gene is TRBJ2-1, the V gene TRBV29-1, with D possibly called TRBD1 or TRBD2 (5 bases each). The CDR3 sequence is 12 residues long. Germline-derived CDR1 and CDR2 are SQVTM and ANQGSEA. V dropped 2 bases and J dropped 10 bases, with 12 bases sitting between them. CDR3 amino acids: CSVESGTLEQFF. The CDR3 DNA follows: TGCAGCGTTGAATCCGGGACCCTAGAGCAGTTCTTC.

This clonotype was seen a few times. The rearrangement uses TRBV12-3 or TRBV12-4 and TRBJ1-6; D possibly corresponds to TRBD1 (5 bases). The CDR3 runs to 14 residues. Trimming pared 6 bases from V and 7 bases from J, leaving 13 bases between. The CDR3 DNA follows: TGTGCCAGCAGCCCCCGGGGGGAAAATTCACCCCTCCACTTT. This codes for CASSPRGENSPLHF.

This clonotype was seen repeatedly, ten times or more. The V gene is TRBV7-2, the J gene TRBJ2-5; 8 bases fit TRBD2. The CDR3 is made up of 16 amino acids. Unmatched junction bases numbered 6, after V lost 1 base and J lost 2 bases. Looked up from germline, CDR1 is SGHTA and CDR2 is FQGNSA. The CDR3, as DNA: TGTGCCAGCAGCTTAGAGTCTAGCGGGCCACAAGAGACCCAGTACTTC. Amino acids: CASSLESSGPQETQYF.

This clonotype was seen at least ten times. This chain connects TRBV20-1 to TRBJ1-5; maybe TRBD1 (6 bases). This CDR3 contains 14 residues. The V gene's germline CDR1 is DFQATT and CDR2 SNEGSKA (reference sequence). V gave up 1 base and J gave up 7 bases, with 14 bases separating them. The CDR3 loop is CSARGWGQRQPQHF. The CDR3 nucleotides read TGCAGTGCTAGAGGTTGGGGGCAACGGCAGCCCCAGCATTTT.

This clonotype appeared many times. CDR3 DNA sequence: TGTGCCAGCAGTTCTTTCACAGGGTTAGCTGAAGCTTTCTTT. This sequence encodes CASSSFTGLAEAFF. The rearrangement links TRBV6-6 to TRBJ1-1; tentatively, D is TRBD1 (6 bases). The CDR3 has 14 amino acids. From germline, CDR1 is MNHNY and CDR2 SVGAGI (reference sequence). The ends were cut back, 4 bases at V and 6 bases at J, with 15 bases in the middle.

At least ten counts were recorded for this clonotype. Germline and junction disagree at one end, which may indicate a read error. This chain connects TRBV2 to TRBJ1-2; 10 bases are a match to TRBD1. Germline V gives CDR1 SNHLY, CDR2 FYNNEI. This CDR3 has 15 amino acids. The CDR3 region is CARSQGQGFNYGYTF. The DNA for the CDR3 is TGTGCCCGCAGCCAGGGACAGGGGTTTAACTATGGCTACACCTTC. The full variable domain, with the rest looked up from reference TRBV2 and TRBJ1-2, is EPEVTQTPSHQVTQMGQEVILRCVPISNHLYFYWYRQILGQKVEFLVSFYNNEISEKSEIFDDQFSVERPDGSNFTLKIRSTKLEDSAMYFCARSQGQGFNYGYTFGSGTRLTVV.

This clonotype was picked up many times. The rearrangement uses TRBV6-5 and TRBJ2-5; 7 bases fit TRBD1. This CDR3 is 16 amino acids long. Germline V gives CDR1 MNHEY, CDR2 SVGAGI. J gave up 4 bases and V 5 bases, and 13 bases lay outside the gene matches. The DNA for the CDR3 is TGTGCCAGCAGTGAGGGGACAGCCACGACGGGAGAGACCCAGTACTTC. Protein sequence: CASSEGTATTGETQYF.

This clonotype appeared many times. The J gene is TRBJ2-1, the V gene TRBV18, with TRBD2 matching 10 bases. Trimming at V came to 3 bases and at J to 8 bases, leaving 10 bases not matched to a gene. Per the germline V gene, CDR1 is KGHSH and CDR2 is LQKENI. The CDR3 totals 16 residues. The CDR3 DNA is TGTGCCAGCTCACCCCCAAGCGGGAGGGCTGCCGATGAGCAGTTCTTC. Protein: CASSPPSGRAADEQFF.

This clonotype was picked up a small number of times. The chain joins TRBV5-1 to TRBJ1-6, with TRBD1 as a possible D gene (5 bases). Trimming left V 1 base short and J 12 bases short, with 14 bases between. This CDR3 comprises 14 residues. Germline CDR1 reads SGHRS; CDR2 reads YFSETQ. The CDR3: CASSLLGVTEPLHF. In DNA, the CDR3 is TGCGCCAGCAGCTTGTTGGGGGTGACAGAACCCCTCCACTTT.

This clonotype has a count of ten or more. The chain couples TRBV29-1 to TRBJ2-3; weak D call: TRBD2 (7 bases). The length of the CDR3 is 16 residues. The germline V gene encodes CDR1 SQVTM and CDR2 ANQGSEA. Between the trimmed V and J ends, which lost 0 bases and 4 bases, there was a span of 17 bases. The CDR3 sequence is CSVEDHGGRIPDTQYF. The CDR3 DNA reads as TGCAGCGTTGAAGATCACGGGGGGCGTATACCAGATACGCAGTATTTT.

This clonotype turned up a few times. The genes are TRBV6-5 and TRBJ2-5; D possibly corresponds to TRBD1 (6 bases). Germline loops: CDR1 MNHEY, CDR2 SVGAGI. Trimming stripped 6 bases from V and 4 bases from J, with 18 bases between. The CDR3 is 15 residues long. The CDR3 sequence is CASSLRGKRIETQYF. CDR3 in DNA: TGTGCCAGCAGCCTTAGGGGGAAGCGAATAGAGACCCAGTACTTC.